The 7 T cell receptor beta chains listed next were all sequenced from one sample in a study of T cell responses to AZD1222 COVID-19 vaccine. The data were produced by immunoSEQ multiplex PCR, yet TCRdb's version contains in-frame clones alone and is incomplete. The sample contains approximately 130,000 clones, roughly 92% of which appear only once. The material sequenced was peripheral blood, taken on day 0 of AZD1222 vaccination. All receptors come from an adult in good health.

This chain uses TRBV10-3 with TRBJ1-1; perhaps TRBD1 as D (6 bases). Germline CDR1 reads ENHRY; CDR2 reads SYGVKD. V was cut by 4 bases and J by 4 bases, with 19 bases left in between. The CDR3 loop spans 16 amino acids. The CDR3 coding sequence is TGTGCCATCAGTGGGGTACCGAGACGAGGGGGCACTGAAGCTTTCTTT. This translates into CAISGVPRRGGTEAFF.

This sequence joins TRBV16 and TRBJ1-1; D gene uncertain. Trimming removed 2 bases at V and 0 bases at J, with 10 bases between. Germline lookup yields CDR1 KGHSY and CDR2 FQNENV. CDR3 length: 15 residues. In nucleotides, the CDR3 is TGTGCCAGCAGCCAACGGACGGGATTGAACACTGAAGCTTTCTTT. Its protein product is CASSQRTGLNTEAFF.

Comments on this clone: The same CDR3 can be traced to other DNA sequences in this sample. The chain recombines TRBV27 with TRBJ2-7; D remains unclear. Trimming removed 2 bases at V and 0 bases at J, with 11 bases between. Germline-derived CDR1 and CDR2 are MNHEY and SMNVEV (reference sequence). The CDR3 covers 15 residues. The CDR3 loop reads CASSLRPGRSYEQYF. The CDR3 nucleotides read TGTGCCAGCAGTTTACGGCCGGGCCGCTCCTACGAGCAGTACTTC.

This chain joins TRBV6-5 and TRBJ1-1; 7 positions match TRBD1. The length of the CDR3 is 13 residues. V was clipped by 7 bases and J by 5 bases; unmatched bases: 7. Germline V CDR1 and CDR2: MNHEY, SVGAGI. CDR3 nucleotide sequence: TGTGCCAGCAACCGACAGGGACGGACTGAAGCTTTCTTT. Encoded protein: CASNRQGRTEAFF.

The chain couples TRBV9 to TRBJ1-3; 7 bases are a match to TRBD1. The V gene's germline CDR1 is SGDLS and CDR2 YYNGEE. Trimming took 3 bases from V and 3 from J; bases not matched to a gene: 6. The CDR3 spans 15 residues. CDR3: CASSAGGISGNTIYF. For the CDR3, the DNA is TGTGCCAGCAGCGCAGGGGGTATTAGTGGAAACACCATATATTTT.

The gene calls are TRBV9 and TRBJ2-6; D is undetermined. Germline lookup yields CDR1 SGDLS and CDR2 YYNGEE. This CDR3 has 14 amino acids. The germline V and J ends were trimmed by 3 bases and 2 bases, with 6 bases remaining between them. CDR3 DNA: TGTGCCAGCAGCGGAAAGACTGGGGCCAACGTCCTGACTTTC. Translating gives CASSGKTGANVLTF.

The count of this clone is one. The rearrangement links TRBV29-1 to TRBJ2-5, with 8 nucleotides matching TRBD1. With V trimmed by 4 bases and J by 5 bases, 6 bases remained unmatched. The germline V gene has CDR1 SQVTM and CDR2 ANQGSEA. CDR3 length equals 13 residues. The chain's CDR3 is CSVVGQEGETQYF. Here the CDR3 DNA reads TGCAGCGTTGTGGGACAGGAGGGGGAGACCCAGTACTTC.